Listed here are 2 T cell receptor beta chains from one sample, sequenced in a study of T cell responses to AZD1222 COVID-19 vaccine. The assay was immunoSEQ multiplex PCR, and TCRdb's table has in-frame clones only and misses some. The sample carries approximately 99,000 clones, around nine tenths recorded once. The starting material was peripheral blood, obtained on day 0 of MenACWY control vaccination. Receptor source: an adult in good health.

The chain links TRBV19 to TRBJ1-1; TRBD1 is a possible D gene (6 bases). This CDR3 contains 16 residues. The V gene's germline CDR1 is LNHDA and CDR2 SQIVND (reference sequence). The V and J ends lost 5 bases and 3 bases respectively, with 19 bases between them. The CDR3 loop reads CASSPTGFPLDTEAFF. As DNA, the CDR3 is TGTGCCAGTAGTCCAACAGGGTTCCCCCTGGACACTGAAGCTTTCTTT.

This clone turned up a few times. The gene calls are TRBV11-2 and TRBJ2-7; TRBD1 agrees at 9 bases. Looked up from germline, CDR1 is SGHAT and CDR2 is FQNNGV. The CDR3 length is 16 residues. Trimming at V came to 5 bases and at J to 0 bases, leaving 8 bases not matched to a gene. The CDR3 sequence: CASSPTGTGYSYEQYF. The DNA of the CDR3 is TGTGCCAGCAGCCCAACCGGGACAGGGTACTCCTACGAGCAGTACTTC.